The 18 T cell receptor beta chains below come from one sample, sequenced in a study of sequential checkpoint blockade in melanoma. The protocol was immunoSEQ multiplex PCR, while the TCRdb copy is restricted to in-frame clones and leaves out a portion. The sample lists approximately 11,000 clones, around 69% seen once, with about 28% in the top ten. The treatment here: randomized to nivolumab then ipilimumab (arm A) or the reverse (arm B). This specimen was CD8+ T cells sorted from blood (inferred from file names), taken from a patient given nivolumab and ipilimumab in sequence. Receptor source: a human donor with melanoma.

The V and J genes are TRBV28 and TRBJ2-1, with TRBD2 matching 9 bases. Germline CDR1 MDHEN, CDR2 SYDVKM. V gave up 4 bases and J gave up 3 bases; unmatched junction bases: 13. This CDR3 contains 18 residues. CDR3 sequence reads: CASSYNSEGLAFYNEQFF. The CDR3 DNA is TGTGCCAGCAGTTACAATTCAGAAGGACTAGCGTTCTACAATGAGCAGTTCTTC.

The V and J genes are TRBV10-3 and TRBJ2-5; 13 nucleotides agree with TRBD2. Germline CDR1 ENHRY, CDR2 SYGVKD. V lost 10 bases, J lost 2 bases, and 7 bases stayed unmatched. CDR3 length: 15 amino acids. CDR3 nucleotides: TGTGCCACGGGGACTAGCGGGGAACCACAAGAGACCCAGTACTTC. This sequence encodes CATGTSGEPQETQYF.

This clone was observed a handful of times. This rearrangement joins TRBV6-1 to TRBJ2-7; perhaps TRBD2 as D (7 bases). Trimming pared 6 bases from V and 1 base from J, leaving 13 bases between. The CDR3 spans 14 residues. Germline assignment: CDR1 MNHNS and CDR2 SASEGT. CDR3 sequence (DNA): TGTGCCAGCAGCGGTCGGGGGGCATCCTACGAGCAGTACTTC. It is translated as CASSGRGASYEQYF.

This chain links TRBV7-9 with TRBJ2-1; no clear D gene. Trimming stripped 5 bases from V and 5 bases from J, with 16 bases between. The CDR3 length is 15 residues. Per germline, CDR1 SEHNR and CDR2 FQNEAQ (reference sequence). The DNA for the CDR3 is TGTGCCAGCAGCATGAGCGAGAAGAGCAACAATGAGCAGTTCTTC. As protein: CASSMSEKSNNEQFF.

In DNA form, the CDR3 reads TGTGCCAGCAGCCTACGACAGGGAACCTCCTACGAGCAGTACTTC. Translation: CASSLRQGTSYEQYF. This sequence joins TRBV7-2 and TRBJ2-7; TRBD1 matches 7 bases. The CDR3 spans 15 residues. The germline V gene has CDR1 SGHTA and CDR2 FQGNSA. The trim removed 5 bases at V and 0 bases at J, leaving 7 bases unmatched.

The sample holds one count of this clone. This chain connects TRBV5-6 to TRBJ2-7; 7 bases line up with TRBD2. This CDR3 spans 14 amino acids. Losses at the gene ends were 3 bases for V and 3 bases for J; bases not matched to a gene: 6. CDR1 is SGHDT and CDR2 is YYEEEE in the germline V gene. The CDR3 reads CASSWGGDSYEQYF. The CDR3 DNA follows: TGTGCCAGCAGCTGGGGGGGGGATAGCTACGAGCAGTACTTC.

This clone was detected only once. This chain uses TRBV27 with TRBJ2-1; possible D gene TRBD2, 6 bases. The V and J ends lost 5 bases and 5 bases respectively, with 13 bases between them. CDR3 length equals 14 residues. The germline V gene has CDR1 MNHEY and CDR2 SMNVEV (reference sequence). The CDR3 nucleotides read TGTGCCAGCAGTCTCCGGGACTGGAACAATGAGCAGTTCTTC. Its protein product is CASSLRDWNNEQFF.

V usage is TRBV19 and J usage is TRBJ1-1; TRBD1 might be the D (5 bases). Germline assignment: CDR1 LNHDA and CDR2 SQIVND (reference sequence). V was cut by 5 bases and J by 0 bases, with 13 bases left in between. There are 15 residues in the CDR3. CDR3 protein: CASSPIPDMNTEAFF. The CDR3 nucleotides read TGTGCCAGTAGTCCAATTCCGGACATGAACACTGAAGCTTTCTTT.

This chain connects TRBV7-9 to TRBJ1-2; 11 positions match TRBD1. Germline V gene sequence: CDR1 SEHNR, CDR2 FQNEAQ (reference sequence). The junction had 1 base not matched to a gene; V was cut back by 1 base and J by 0 bases. The CDR3 is 16 amino acids. The CDR3 DNA is TGTGCCAGCAGCTTAGGGACAGGGGGCGCTAACTATGGCTACACCTTC. This sequence encodes CASSLGTGGANYGYTF.

This clone was picked up a small number of times. One end of the junction varies from germline; a read error may be responsible. This rearrangement joins TRBV13 to TRBJ1-2; possibly TRBD1 for D (5 bases). This CDR3 comprises 15 residues. Per germline, CDR1 PRHDT and CDR2 FYEKMQ (reference sequence). CDR3 nucleotides: TGCGCCAGCAGCCCCACGCTTAAAGACAGCTATGGCTACACCTTC. Amino acids: CASSPTLKDSYGYTF.

The J gene is TRBJ1-4, the V gene TRBV28, with 7 bases that match TRBD1. In germline, CDR1 is MDHEN, CDR2 SYDVKM. CDR3 length equals 15 residues. The trim removed 2 bases at V and 6 bases at J, leaving 6 bases unmatched. The CDR3 DNA reads as TGTGCCAGCAGTTTACCCCTGACAGGGTATGAAAAACTGTTTTTT. This codes for CASSLPLTGYEKLFF.

The chain recombines TRBV6-1 with TRBJ2-7; 10 positions agree with TRBD1. V was clipped by 3 bases and J by 6 bases; unmatched bases: 5. The CDR3 loop spans 14 amino acids. Germline V CDR1 and CDR2: MNHNS, SASEGT. CDR3 sequence (DNA): TGTGCCAGCAGTGATCCGGGACAGGGGTTCGAGCAGTACTTC. Its translation: CASSDPGQGFEQYF.

This clone has just a few counts. The chain links TRBV21-1 to TRBJ2-7; the DNA was not used to check the table's D call, TRBD2. TRBV21-1 represents a pseudogene. The CDR3 is made up of 14 amino acids. The CDR3 DNA sequence: TGTGCCAGCAGCCAGATCCGAGGGGGGGGCGAGCAGTACTTC. Amino acid sequence: CASSQIRGGGEQYF.

CDR3 coding DNA: TGTGCCAGCAGCTGGGGCTTAGGAAACTATGGCTACACCTTC. Encoded protein: CASSWGLGNYGYTF. J is TRBJ1-2 and V is TRBV5-4; D is perhaps TRBD1 (5 bases). Germline V CDR1 and CDR2: SGHNT, YYREEE (reference sequence). CDR3 length: 14 residues. Between the trimmed V and J ends, which lost 3 bases and 2 bases, there was a span of 11 bases.

The CDR3 sequence is CASSRPGTGMTLAFF. CDR3 DNA sequence: TGTGCCAGCAGCAGGCCCGGGACAGGGATGACTTTGGCTTTCTTT. V usage is TRBV7-8 and J usage is TRBJ1-1; 9 bases align to TRBD1. Trimming took 5 bases from V and 11 from J; bases not matched to a gene: 15. CDR3 length equals 15 residues. The germline V gene encodes CDR1 SGHVS and CDR2 FQNEAQ. The whole variable domain, filled in from reference TRBV7-8 and TRBJ1-1, reads GAGVSQSPRYKVAKRGQDVALRCDPISGHVSLFWYQQALGQGPEFLTYFQNEAQLDKSGLPSDRFFAERPEGSVSTLKIQRTQQEDSAVYLCASSRPGTGMTLAFFGQGTRLTVV.

The chain employs TRBV6-5 and TRBJ2-7, with D perhaps TRBD2 (7 bases). The CDR3 has 15 amino acids. The germline V and J ends were trimmed by 0 bases and 5 bases, with 14 bases remaining between them. The germline CDR1 and CDR2 sequences are MNHEY and SVGAGI. In DNA, the CDR3 is TGTGCCAGCAGTTACTCTGGGGGGGGCCCCAACGAGCAGTACTTC. This codes for CASSYSGGGPNEQYF.

The chain combines TRBV13 with TRBJ1-4, with TRBD1 matching 7 bases. With 4 bases clipped from V and 5 bases from J, the junction kept 7 bases outside the gene matches. The germline V gene encodes CDR1 PRHDT and CDR2 FYEKMQ (reference sequence). The CDR3 extends over 15 amino acids. CDR3 sequence (DNA): TGTGCCAGCAGCTGGGCCGGGACAGCGAATGAAAAACTGTTTTTT. Translation: CASSWAGTANEKLFF.

The V call is TRBV29-1, the J call TRBJ2-5; tentatively, D is TRBD1 (6 bases). The J call is uncertain, as TRBJ2-7 better fits the DNA end. Per the germline V gene, CDR1 is SQVTM and CDR2 is ANQGSEA. This CDR3 has 14 amino acids. The CDR3 sequence is CSVDQGKGSYEQYF. The CDR3 DNA sequence: TGCAGCGTTGATCAGGGGAAGGGCTCCTACGAGCAGTACTTC.